These 27 T cell receptor beta chains were all obtained from the same sample, sequenced in a study of molecular identifiers for immune sequencing clone quantification. From the PCR reads, TCRdb called clonotypes with MiXCR, one entry per CDR3 protein. The sample records about 630,000 distinct CDR3 sequences, over 25% being singletons. Sequencing was performed on naive CD8+ T cells from blood, with Jurkat cell RNA spiked in. Subset reported: FACS-sorted CD8+CD4-CCR7+CD45RA+ naive T cells. These receptors originate from a human donor in good health. Some libraries in this study had Jurkat cell RNA spiked in.

This clonotype was seen ten or more times. The chain is built from TRBV20-1 and TRBJ1-1; unclear D gene. The CDR3 has 16 amino acids. V lost 3 bases, J lost 3 bases, and 20 bases lay in between. CDR1 is DFQATT and CDR2 is SNEGSKA in the germline V gene (reference sequence). In DNA form, the CDR3 reads TGCAGTGCTAGTCAAGCACCCGGGATCCATGACACTGAAGCTTTCTTT. It specifies CSASQAPGIHDTEAFF.

This chain links TRBV20-1 with TRBJ1-1, with D perhaps TRBD1 (5 bases). CDR1 DFQATT and CDR2 SNEGSKA come from the germline V gene (reference sequence). The CDR3 is 14 residues long. V was clipped by 2 bases and J by 1 base, with 11 bases between them. The CDR3 DNA follows: TGCAGTGCTAGATGGGCAGGGAAGAACACTGAAGCTTTCTTT. Translating it yields CSARWAGKNTEAFF.

This clonotype was counted between two and nine times. The gene calls are TRBV6-5 and TRBJ1-3; the D is unclear. V was clipped by 2 bases and J by 4 bases, with 9 bases between them. The CDR3 has 14 amino acids. CDR1 and CDR2 from the germline V gene are MNHEY and SVGAGI. The CDR3 protein is CASSYDQAGNTIYF. The CDR3 DNA reads TGTGCCAGCAGTTACGACCAGGCGGGAAACACCATATATTTT.

This clonotype was picked up many times. The chain carries TRBV4-3 and TRBJ2-7; the D is unclear. Trimming shortened V by 1 base and J by 3 bases, and 13 bases separated the two germline ends. CDR3 length: 15 residues. Germline CDR1 is LGHNA and CDR2 is YSLEER. Here the CDR3 reads CASSQGTGGNYEQYF. CDR3 coding DNA: TGCGCCAGCAGCCAAGGTACCGGCGGAAACTACGAGCAGTACTTC.

This clonotype came up many times. The V call is TRBV20-1, the J call TRBJ1-1, with TRBD1 as a possible D gene (5 bases). Trimming cost V 1 base and J 0 bases, with 15 bases left between them. This CDR3 contains 16 residues. Germline V gene data show CDR1 as DFQATT and CDR2 as SNEGSKA (reference sequence). The CDR3 loop reads CSARGSPGRMNTEAFF. CDR3 nucleotide sequence: TGCAGTGCTAGAGGATCCCCGGGACGGATGAACACTGAAGCTTTCTTT.

This clonotype showed up many times. This chain uses TRBV29-1 with TRBJ2-4; TRBD1 matches at 11 bases. The V gene's germline CDR1 is SQVTM and CDR2 ANQGSEA. V was pared by 4 bases and J by 8 bases, with 7 bases of the junction left unmatched. This CDR3 is built from 14 residues. In DNA form, the CDR3 reads TGCAGCGTTGCTGGGACAGGGGGAGCATACATTCAGTACTTC. The encoded protein is CSVAGTGGAYIQYF.

This clonotype was found many times. The rearrangement joins TRBV4-3 to TRBJ2-7; no clear D. This CDR3 contains 14 residues. V lost 2 bases and J lost 3, with 11 bases in between. Germline CDR1 and CDR2: LGHNA and YSLEER. CDR3 region: CASSQMSTYYEQYF. CDR3 nucleotide sequence: TGCGCCAGCAGCCAAATGTCCACATACTACGAGCAGTACTTC.

Regarding this clonotype: It may be a read error: a sequence one base away is much more abundant. This CDR3 is missing its conserved last phenylalanine or tryptophan, likely due to a read error. V and J are TRBV5-3 and TRBJ2-7; the match to TRBD2 covers 11 bases. TRBV5-3 is given ORF status, its function remaining uncertain. V gave up 8 bases and J gave up 0 bases; unmatched junction bases: 7. The CDR3 consists of 15 residues. The CDR3 loop reads CASSVGLAGSYEQYS. In DNA form, the CDR3 reads TGTGCCAGCAGCGTAGGACTAGCGGGCTCCTACGAGCAGTACTCC.

This clonotype was observed a few times. CDR3 protein: CASSQGAGVVYEQYF. CDR3 DNA: TGCGCCAGCAGCCAAGGGGCAGGGGTGGTCTACGAGCAGTACTTC. This rearrangement joins TRBV4-3 to TRBJ2-7; TRBD1 is a possible D gene (6 bases). V shed 1 base and J shed 3 bases, with 13 bases lying between them. The CDR3 runs 15 residues. Germline V CDR1 and CDR2: LGHNA, YSLEER.

This clonotype occurred a few times. This sequence joins TRBV7-7 and TRBJ2-7, with no clear D. The CDR3 consists of 14 residues. CDR1 SSHAT and CDR2 FNYEAQ come from the germline V gene (reference sequence). V shed 5 bases and J shed 2 bases, with 13 bases lying between them. The CDR3 spells CASSHPGQPYEQYF. Written as DNA, the CDR3 is TGTGCCAGCAGCCATCCGGGCCAACCCTACGAGCAGTACTTC.

This clonotype was counted many times. The rearrangement joins TRBV6-1 to TRBJ2-7; tentatively, D is TRBD1 or TRBD2 (5 bases each). V gave up 8 bases and J gave up 3 bases, with 5 bases separating them. The germline CDR1 and CDR2 sequences are MNHNS and SASEGT. The CDR3 extends over 10 amino acids. CDR3 protein: CASGGYEQYF. Written as DNA, the CDR3 is TGTGCCAGCGGGGGCTACGAGCAGTACTTC.

Concerning this clonotype itself: Possible read error: a much larger clone is one base away. The rearrangement uses TRBV7-9 and TRBJ1-1, with D possibly matching TRBD1 (5 bases). Germline values: CDR1 SEHNR, CDR2 FQNEAQ (reference sequence). CDR3 length: 13 residues. CDR3 in amino acids: CAGSQFQGFEAFF. The CDR3 DNA reads TGTGCCGGCAGCCAGTTTCAGGGCTTTGAAGCTTTCTTT. Full variable domain (rest looked up from reference TRBV7-9 and TRBJ1-1): DTGVSQNPRHKITKRGQNVTFRCDPISEHNRLYWYRQTLGQGPEFLTYFQNEAQLEKSRLLSDRFSAERPKGSFSTLEIQRTEQGDSAMYLCAGSQFQGFEAFFGQGTRLTVV.

The genes are TRBV19 and TRBJ1-2, with TRBD1 as a possible D gene (6 bases). V lost 10 bases to trimming and J lost 4 bases, with 22 bases between them. Germline V gene data show CDR1 as LNHDA and CDR2 as SQIVND (reference sequence). The CDR3 consists of 15 residues. CDR3 sequence (DNA): TGTGCCACCGCCCGCGGTCGGGGGCGCTCCTATGGCTACACCTTC. It yields the protein CATARGRGRSYGYTF. The whole variable domain, remainder taken from reference TRBV19 and TRBJ1-2, is DGGITQSPKYLFRKEGQNVTLSCEQNLNHDAMYWYRQDPGQGLRLIYYSQIVNDFQKGDIAEGYSVSREKKESFPLTVTSAQKNPTAFYLCATARGRGRSYGYTFGSGTRLTVV.

This clonotype was found many times. V gene TRBV4-2 combines with J gene TRBJ1-5; no definite D call. This CDR3 spans 14 amino acids. Looked up from germline, CDR1 is LGHNA and CDR2 is YNFKEQ. V lost 0 bases and J lost 7, with 10 bases in between. For the CDR3, the DNA is TGTGCCAGCAGCCAAGATGAAGGTTGGCAGCCCCAGCATTTT. It specifies CASSQDEGWQPQHF.

The chain links TRBV12-3 or TRBV12-4 to TRBJ1-4; D is ambiguous. The CDR3 runs to 12 residues. Trimming left V 6 bases short and J 4 bases short, with 6 bases between. Here the CDR3 reads CASRVFNEKLFF. CDR3 in DNA: TGTGCCAGCAGGGTCTTTAATGAAAAACTGTTTTTT.

This rearrangement joins TRBV6-1 to TRBJ2-7; D may match TRBD1 or TRBD2 (6 bases each). The CDR3 totals 11 residues. Germline-derived CDR1 and CDR2 are MNHNS and SASEGT. The V gene lost 9 bases and the J gene lost 6 bases, with 12 bases spanning the gap. CDR3 in DNA: TGTGCCAGTCCCAGGGGAGGCGAGCAGTACTTC. This translates into CASPRGGEQYF.

This clonotype was detected many times. The chain recombines TRBV20-1 with TRBJ2-3, with D maybe TRBD1 (6 bases). Germline values: CDR1 DFQATT, CDR2 SNEGSKA (reference sequence). The CDR3 has 16 amino acids. V shed 3 bases and J shed 2 bases, with 18 bases lying between them. CDR3 sequence reads: CSARDPTGPFTDTQYF. CDR3 nucleotide sequence: TGCAGTGCTAGGGATCCGACAGGACCTTTCACAGATACGCAGTATTTT.

This clonotype was recorded a few times. The rearrangement links TRBV7-2 to TRBJ2-2; D remains ambiguous. The CDR3 contains 15 residues. The V gene's germline CDR1 is SGHTA and CDR2 FQGNSA. Trimming pared 5 bases from V and 0 bases from J, leaving 10 bases between. The chain's CDR3 is CASSHVHSNTGELFF. Here the CDR3 DNA reads TGTGCCAGCAGCCACGTACATTCGAACACCGGGGAGCTGTTTTTT. Based on the CDR3 plus reference TRBV7-2 and TRBJ2-2, the full variable domain is GAGVSQSPSNKVTEKGKDVELRCDPISGHTALYWYRQSLGQGLEFLIYFQGNSAPDKSGLPSDRFSAERTGGSVSTLTIQRTQQEDSAVYLCASSHVHSNTGELFFGEGSRLTVL.

The gene calls are TRBV12-3 or TRBV12-4 and TRBJ1-5; possible D gene TRBD1, 6 bases. Trimming took 6 bases from V and 9 from J, leaving 18 bases between them. The CDR3 runs 14 residues. The CDR3 protein is CASSSTGGGRPQHF. In DNA form, the CDR3 reads TGTGCCAGCAGCTCGACCGGGGGCGGTCGGCCCCAGCATTTT.

The table lists this clonotype with a few counts. Since the CDR3 does not end with the conserved phenylalanine or tryptophan, this likely comes from a read error. The chain joins TRBV6-2 or TRBV6-3 to TRBJ2-6; D may be TRBD2 (5 bases). Germline CDR1 and CDR2: MNHEY and SVGEGT. Trimming left V 7 bases short and J 2 bases short, with 15 bases between. This CDR3 spans 16 amino acids. CDR3 in amino acids: CASTPPGGPGANVLTS. CDR3 DNA sequence: TGTGCCAGCACCCCCCCAGGAGGACCTGGGGCCAACGTCCTGACTTCC.

At least ten counts were recorded for this clonotype. The rearrangement uses TRBV6-5 and TRBJ2-2; 9 bases map to TRBD2. V dropped 2 bases and J dropped 9; count of bases not matched to a gene: 7. Germline-derived CDR1 and CDR2 are MNHEY and SVGAGI. The CDR3 sequence is 15 residues long. CDR3: CASSYGGGAVRELFF. The CDR3 DNA sequence: TGTGCCAGCAGTTACGGCGGGGGGGCCGTCCGGGAGCTGTTTTTT.

This clonotype was seen ten or more times. This chain connects TRBV12-3 or TRBV12-4 to TRBJ2-3; 8 positions match TRBD1. The CDR3 length is 14 residues. Losses at the gene ends were 7 bases for V and 5 bases for J; bases not matched to a gene: 8. The CDR3 protein is CASIRQGYQDTQYF. CDR3 coding DNA: TGTGCCAGCATCCGACAGGGGTATCAAGATACGCAGTATTTT.

On this clonotype itself: Possible read error: a much larger clone is one base away. The rearrangement links TRBV11-1 to TRBJ2-1; possible D gene TRBD1, 6 bases. CDR3 size: 13 residues. Germline CDR1 reads SGHAT; CDR2 reads FQDESV (reference sequence). As DNA, the CDR3 is TGTGCCAGCAGCTTTGGGGACACGTATGAGCAGTCCTTC. Protein product: CASSFGDTYEQSF.

Turning to this clonotype: A single base separates this from a much larger clone, so it may be a read error. The CDR3 region is CSARGLDLHTDTQYF. The CDR3 DNA follows: TGCAGTGCTAGAGGTTTGGACTTACACACAGATACGCAGTATTTT. The V call is TRBV20-1, the J call TRBJ2-3, with D perhaps TRBD2 (5 bases). The V gene's germline CDR1 is DFQATT and CDR2 SNEGSKA (reference sequence). The CDR3 totals 15 residues. Trimming left V 1 base short and J 2 bases short, with 13 bases between.

The table lists this clonotype with many counts. This chain connects TRBV20-1 to TRBJ1-1, with D tentatively TRBD1 (6 bases). The CDR3 is 12 residues long. V lost 2 bases and J lost 4, with 8 bases in between. CDR1 is DFQATT, CDR2 SNEGSKA, per germline (reference sequence). The CDR3 DNA is TGCAGTGCTAGATGGGGGCCCACTGAAGCTTTCTTT. It yields the protein CSARWGPTEAFF.

In its sample, this clonotype was seen a few times. The rearrangement links TRBV6-2 or TRBV6-3 to TRBJ2-1; 7 nucleotides align to TRBD1. With V trimmed by 7 bases and J by 3 bases, 12 bases remained unmatched. The CDR3 spans 16 residues. Germline CDR1 and CDR2: MNHEY and SVGEGT. CDR3 sequence: CASTPRDSYIYNEQFF. The CDR3, as DNA: TGTGCCAGCACCCCCCGGGACAGCTACATCTACAATGAGCAGTTCTTC.

J is TRBJ1-1 and V is TRBV30; D remains unclear. The V end was cut by 3 bases, the J end by 1 base, with 24 bases between. CDR1 and CDR2 from the germline V gene are GTSNPN and SVGIG (reference sequence). The CDR3 has 18 residues. The CDR3 DNA reads as TGTGCCTGGAGAAATTATTTTACACCGGATTCGGCGAACACTGAAGCTTTCTTT. Its protein is CAWRNYFTPDSANTEAFF.